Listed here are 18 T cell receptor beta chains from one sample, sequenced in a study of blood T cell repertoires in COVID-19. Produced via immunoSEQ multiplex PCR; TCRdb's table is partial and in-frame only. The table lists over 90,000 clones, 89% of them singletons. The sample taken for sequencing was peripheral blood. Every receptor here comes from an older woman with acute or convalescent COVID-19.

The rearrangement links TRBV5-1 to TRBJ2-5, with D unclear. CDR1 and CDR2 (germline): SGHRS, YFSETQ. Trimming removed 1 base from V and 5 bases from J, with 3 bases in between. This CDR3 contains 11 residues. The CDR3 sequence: CASSLSETQYF. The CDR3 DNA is TGCGCCAGCAGCTTGAGCGAGACCCAGTACTTC.

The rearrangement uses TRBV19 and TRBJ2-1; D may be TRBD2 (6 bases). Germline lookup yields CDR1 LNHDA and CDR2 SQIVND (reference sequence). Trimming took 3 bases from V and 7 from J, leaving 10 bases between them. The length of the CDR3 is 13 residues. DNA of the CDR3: TGTGCCAGTAGTATTGAGAGCGGGAATGAGCAGTTCTTC. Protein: CASSIESGNEQFF.

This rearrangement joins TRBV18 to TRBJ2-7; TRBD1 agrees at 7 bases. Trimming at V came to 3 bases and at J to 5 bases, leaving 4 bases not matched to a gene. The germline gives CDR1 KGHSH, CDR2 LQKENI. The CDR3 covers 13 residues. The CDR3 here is CASSPRQGDEQYV. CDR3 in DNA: TGTGCCAGCTCACCGCGACAGGGTGACGAGCAGTACGTC.

The CDR3: CAASTGQGIEKSGYTF. The CDR3 nucleotides read TGTGCCGCCTCCACCGGACAGGGCATAGAGAAGAGTGGCTACACCTTC. V gene TRBV28 combines with J gene TRBJ1-2, with TRBD1 identical over 8 bases. The CDR3 has 16 amino acids. J gave up 7 bases and V 11 bases, and 21 bases lay outside the gene matches. Germline V CDR1 and CDR2: MDHEN, SYDVKM.

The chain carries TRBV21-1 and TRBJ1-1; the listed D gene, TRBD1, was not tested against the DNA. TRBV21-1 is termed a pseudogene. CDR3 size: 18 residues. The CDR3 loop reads CASSKVGGQPEMNTEAFF. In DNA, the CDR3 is TGTGCCAGCAGCAAAGTAGGGGGACAGCCCGAAATGAACACTGAAGCTTTCTTT.

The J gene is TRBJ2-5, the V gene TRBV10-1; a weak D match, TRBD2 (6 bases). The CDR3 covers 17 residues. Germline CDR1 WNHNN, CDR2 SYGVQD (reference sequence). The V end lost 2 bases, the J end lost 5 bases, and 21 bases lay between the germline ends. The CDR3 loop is CASSESAAGPRMETQYF. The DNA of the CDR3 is TGCGCCAGCAGTGAGAGCGCCGCGGGGCCCCGGATGGAGACCCAGTACTTC.

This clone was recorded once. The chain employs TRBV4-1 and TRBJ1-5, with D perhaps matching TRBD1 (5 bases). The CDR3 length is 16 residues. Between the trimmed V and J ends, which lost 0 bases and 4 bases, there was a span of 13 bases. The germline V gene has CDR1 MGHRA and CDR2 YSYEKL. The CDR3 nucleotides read TGCGCCAGCAGCCAAGATCAGGGATGGGTAAATCAGCCCCAGCATTTT. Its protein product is CASSQDQGWVNQPQHF.

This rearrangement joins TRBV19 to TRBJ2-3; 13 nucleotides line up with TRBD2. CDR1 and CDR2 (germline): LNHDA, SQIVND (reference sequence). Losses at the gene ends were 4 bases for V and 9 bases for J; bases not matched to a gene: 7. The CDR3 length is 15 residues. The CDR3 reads CASSTRTSGGDTQYF. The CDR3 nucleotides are TGTGCCAGTAGTACAAGGACTAGCGGGGGCGACACGCAGTATTTT.

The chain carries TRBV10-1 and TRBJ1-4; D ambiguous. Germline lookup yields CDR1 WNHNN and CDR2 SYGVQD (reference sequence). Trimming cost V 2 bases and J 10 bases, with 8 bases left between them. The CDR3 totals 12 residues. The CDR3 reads CASSEGSGKLFF. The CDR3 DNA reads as TGCGCCAGCAGTGAGGGGTCGGGAAAACTGTTTTTT.

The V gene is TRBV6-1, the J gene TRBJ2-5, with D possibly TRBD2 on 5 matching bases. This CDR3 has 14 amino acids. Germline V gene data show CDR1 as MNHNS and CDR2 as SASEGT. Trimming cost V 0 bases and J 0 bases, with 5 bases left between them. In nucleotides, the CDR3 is TGTGCCAGCAGTGAAGCGGGAGACCAAGAGACCCAGTACTTC. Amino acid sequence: CASSEAGDQETQYF.

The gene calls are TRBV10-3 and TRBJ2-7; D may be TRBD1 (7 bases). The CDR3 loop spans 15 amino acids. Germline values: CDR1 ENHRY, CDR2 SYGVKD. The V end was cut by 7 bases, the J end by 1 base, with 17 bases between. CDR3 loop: CAIKNQGGKSYEQYF. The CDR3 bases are TGTGCCATCAAGAATCAGGGGGGCAAATCCTACGAGCAGTACTTC.

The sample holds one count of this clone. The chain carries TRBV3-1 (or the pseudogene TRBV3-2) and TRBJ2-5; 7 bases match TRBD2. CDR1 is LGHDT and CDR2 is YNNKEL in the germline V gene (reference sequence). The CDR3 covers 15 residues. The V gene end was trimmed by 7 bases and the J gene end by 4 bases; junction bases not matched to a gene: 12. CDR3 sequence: CASNSRGTKGETQYF. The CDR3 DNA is TGTGCCAGCAACTCCCGGGGGACTAAGGGAGAGACCCAGTACTTC.

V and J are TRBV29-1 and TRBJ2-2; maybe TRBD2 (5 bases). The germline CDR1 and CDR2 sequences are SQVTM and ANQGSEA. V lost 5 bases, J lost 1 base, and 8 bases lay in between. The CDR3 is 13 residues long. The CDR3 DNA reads TGCAGCGTTAGTGGACTGAACACCGGGGAGCTGTTTTTT. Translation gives CSVSGLNTGELFF.

CDR3 region: CASSLAASGRSNEQFF. The CDR3 DNA reads as TGTGCCAGTAGTTTAGCGGCTAGCGGGAGGAGCAATGAGCAGTTCTTC. This sequence joins TRBV19 and TRBJ2-1, with TRBD2 matching over 11 bases. Germline V lookup: CDR1 LNHDA, CDR2 SQIVND (reference sequence). V was pared by 5 bases and J by 6 bases, with 9 bases of the junction left unmatched. CDR3 length: 16 amino acids.

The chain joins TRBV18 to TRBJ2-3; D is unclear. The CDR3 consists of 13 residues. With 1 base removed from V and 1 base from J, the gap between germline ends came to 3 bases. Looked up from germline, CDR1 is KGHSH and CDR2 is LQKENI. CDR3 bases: TGTGCCAGCTCACCACGCGGCACAGATACGCAGTATTTT. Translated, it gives CASSPRGTDTQYF. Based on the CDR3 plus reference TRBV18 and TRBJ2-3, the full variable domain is NAGVMQNPRHLVRRRGQEARLRCSPMKGHSHVYWYRQLPEEGLKFMVYLQKENIIDESGMPKERFSAEFPKEGPSILRIQQVVRGDSAAYFCASSPRGTDTQYFGPGTRLTVL.

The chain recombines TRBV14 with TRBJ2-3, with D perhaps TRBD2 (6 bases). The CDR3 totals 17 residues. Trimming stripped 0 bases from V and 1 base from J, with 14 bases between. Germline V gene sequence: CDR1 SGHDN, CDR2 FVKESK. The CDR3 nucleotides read TGTGCCAGCAGCCAAGATAGGTCCGCGGGACGCACAGATACGCAGTATTTT. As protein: CASSQDRSAGRTDTQYF.

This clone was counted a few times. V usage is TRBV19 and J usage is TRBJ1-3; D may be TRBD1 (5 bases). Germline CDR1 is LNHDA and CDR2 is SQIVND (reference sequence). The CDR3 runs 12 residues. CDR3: CGTGAIGNTIYF. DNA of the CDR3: TGTGGCACAGGAGCGATTGGAAACACCATATATTTT. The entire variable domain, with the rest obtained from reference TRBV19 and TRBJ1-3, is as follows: DGGITQSPKYLFRKEGQNVTLSCEQNLNHDAMYWYRQDPGQGLRLIYYSQIVNDFQKGDIAEGYSVSREKKESFPLTVTSAQKNPTAFYLCGTGAIGNTIYFGEGSWLTVV.

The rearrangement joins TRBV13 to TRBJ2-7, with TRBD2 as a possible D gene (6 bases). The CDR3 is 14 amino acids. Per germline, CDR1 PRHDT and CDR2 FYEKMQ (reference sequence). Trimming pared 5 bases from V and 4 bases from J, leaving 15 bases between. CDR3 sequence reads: CASSPARTNYEQYF. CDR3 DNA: TGTGCCAGCAGCCCTGCCAGGACTAATTACGAGCAGTACTTC.